This entry lists 17 T cell receptor beta chains sequenced from one sample in a study of CD8+CD57+ T cells in acquired aplastic anemia. Genomic DNA, serving as template, underwent TCR beta VDJ and CDR3 profiling. MiXCR was run by TCRdb on the reads, yielding one entry per CDR3 protein. The table lists some 68,000 distinct CDR3 sequences, around half of them singletons. Specimen: sorted CD4+, CD8+, or CD8+CD57+ T cells (not recorded which) from PBMCs. These receptors originate from a human donor in good health, serving as a control.

The gene calls are TRBV20-1 and TRBJ1-5; possible D gene TRBD1, 5 bases. V was shortened by 5 bases and J by 4 bases, with 15 bases between the two germline ends. Germline CDR1 DFQATT, CDR2 SNEGSKA (reference sequence). The CDR3 has 14 residues. CDR3 in DNA: TGCAGTGCTCCCCTCGGGGGTTGGAATCAGCCCCAGCATTTT. Protein product: CSAPLGGWNQPQHF.

Comment on this clonotype: At one boundary the junction diverges from the germline segment, which might be a read error. The chain recombines TRBV13 with TRBJ1-6; D not certain. Germline CDR1 PRHDT, CDR2 FYEKMQ (reference sequence). The CDR3 consists of 12 residues. The CDR3 DNA is TGTGCCAGCAGCGTAGCTTTTGTCCTAAATTGCTTT. It encodes CASSVAFVLNCF.

Comments on this clonotype: Mismatch with germline at one junction end may stem from a read error. The genes are TRBV14 and TRBJ1-2, with TRBD1 identical over 7 bases. Germline-derived CDR1 and CDR2 are SGHDN and FVKESK. The CDR3 runs to 16 residues. The CDR3 DNA sequence: TGTGCTAGCAGCCAAGGCTCCGGGGGGGACAGATATGGCCACACCTTC. This gives the protein CASSQGSGGDRYGHTF.

This clonotype occurred many times. The J gene is TRBJ1-2, the V gene TRBV9, with D unresolved. The CDR3 consists of 15 residues. V was trimmed by 7 bases and J by 0 bases, leaving 16 bases between them. The germline V gene has CDR1 SGDLS and CDR2 YYNGEE. CDR3 DNA: TGTGCCAGCGGAGAAGTCCAGGCAGCTAACTATGGCTACACCTTC. The encoded protein is CASGEVQAANYGYTF.

Remarks on this clonotype: Its ends do not fully match the called genes, so a read error is possible. The V and J genes are TRBV10-3 and TRBJ2-7; D not resolved. CDR1 is ENHRY and CDR2 is SYGVKD in the germline V gene. CDR3 length: 12 residues. CDR3 sequence: CASSYVGYEQYF. The CDR3 DNA reads as TGTGCCAGCAGTTACGTGGGCTACGAGCAGTACTTC.

V gene TRBV20-1 combines with J gene TRBJ2-5, with 11 bases that match TRBD2. This CDR3 spans 19 amino acids. The germline CDR1 and CDR2 sequences are DFQATT and SNEGSKA (reference sequence). Unmatched junction bases numbered 13, after V lost 1 base and J lost 0 bases. In nucleotides, the CDR3 is TGCAGTGCTAGAGCACTAGCGGGGGCCGGGGAAACGTACCAAGAGACCCAGTACTTC. Translated: CSARALAGAGETYQETQYF.

This clonotype was seen repeatedly, ten times or more. J is TRBJ1-4 and V is TRBV7-9; D is unclear. Germline assignment: CDR1 SEHNR and CDR2 FQNEAQ (reference sequence). V shed 1 base and J shed 9 bases, with 15 bases lying between them. This CDR3 has 15 residues. This chain's CDR3 is CASSLVRFSPKKLFF. For the CDR3, the DNA is TGTGCCAGCAGCTTAGTTAGGTTCAGCCCCAAAAAACTGTTTTTT.

This clonotype was observed at least ten times. This chain links TRBV9 with TRBJ2-7; D is unclear. The CDR3 loop spans 14 amino acids. Germline loops: CDR1 SGDLS, CDR2 YYNGEE. V dropped 0 bases and J dropped 2 bases, with 9 bases sitting between them. The CDR3 DNA sequence: TGTGCCAGCAGCGTAGCTTACGGACCCTACGAGCAGTACTTC. Its protein product is CASSVAYGPYEQYF. Looking up the rest from reference TRBV9 and TRBJ2-7 gives the full variable domain: DSGVTQTPKHLITATGQRVTLRCSPRSGDLSVYWYQQSLDQGLQFLIQYYNGEERAKGNILERFSAQQFPDLHSELNLSSLELGDSALYFCASSVAYGPYEQYFGPGTRLTVT.

The chain carries TRBV29-1 and TRBJ2-1, with TRBD2 matching 9 bases. The germline V gene has CDR1 SQVTM and CDR2 ANQGSEA. Trimming cost V 6 bases and J 1 base; bases outside gene matches: 7. This CDR3 is built from 15 residues. CDR3 in DNA: TGCAGCGTAGGCTCGGCGGGGGGGTCCTACAATGAGCAGTTCTTC. This sequence encodes CSVGSAGGSYNEQFF.

This clonotype came up many times. CDR3 coding DNA: TGTGCCAGCAGCTCAGAGGGGTTTAACACTGAAGCTTTCTTT. It yields the protein CASSSEGFNTEAFF. This chain connects TRBV9 to TRBJ1-1; D possibly corresponds to TRBD1 (5 bases). V lost 4 bases, J lost 2 bases, and 12 bases lay in between. The length of the CDR3 is 14 residues. Germline V gene lookup returns CDR1 SGDLS and CDR2 YYNGEE.

This clonotype occurred many times. The V gene is TRBV27, the J gene TRBJ1-2; D is perhaps TRBD1 (6 bases). Germline V gives CDR1 MNHEY, CDR2 SMNVEV (reference sequence). Trimming removed 5 bases at V and 2 bases at J, with 15 bases between. The length of the CDR3 is 15 residues. This chain's CDR3 is CASSPDSQWNYGYTF. The CDR3 bases are TGTGCCAGCAGTCCGGACAGCCAGTGGAACTATGGCTACACCTTC.

This clonotype was seen more than once but under ten times. V and J are TRBV7-9 and TRBJ1-6, with 10 bases aligning to TRBD1. This CDR3 has 13 amino acids. Germline loops: CDR1 SEHNR, CDR2 FQNEAQ (reference sequence). Trimming took 9 bases from V and 9 from J; bases not matched to a gene: 5. The CDR3: CASRQGASSPLHF. The DNA for the CDR3 is TGTGCCAGTAGACAGGGGGCATCTTCACCCCTCCACTTT.

The J gene is TRBJ1-2, the V gene TRBV7-2; D is possibly TRBD1 (5 bases). V gave up 1 base and J gave up 8 bases, with 14 bases separating them. CDR1 SGHTA and CDR2 FQGNSA come from the germline V gene. CDR3 length equals 14 residues. CDR3 sequence: CASSLDGGLEGYTF. The CDR3 DNA follows: TGTGCCAGCAGCTTAGATGGGGGACTGGAGGGCTACACCTTC.

The rearrangement links TRBV29-1 to TRBJ2-1; 7 nucleotides align to TRBD2. Trimming removed 1 base from V and 8 bases from J; junction bases left unmatched: 11. The length of the CDR3 is 15 residues. Germline CDR1 SQVTM, CDR2 ANQGSEA. The CDR3 sequence is CSVEGRREGGDEQFF. For the CDR3, the DNA is TGCAGCGTTGAAGGACGGAGGGAGGGAGGCGATGAGCAGTTCTTC.

This clonotype was observed at least ten times. This chain uses TRBV7-9 with TRBJ2-7, with D possibly matching TRBD1 (6 bases). CDR1 is SEHNR and CDR2 is FQNEAQ in the germline V gene (reference sequence). CDR3 length equals 15 residues. The germline V and J ends were trimmed by 1 base and 4 bases, with 14 bases remaining between them. CDR3 protein: CASSLGLGAAYEQYF. The CDR3, as DNA: TGTGCCAGCAGCTTAGGGTTGGGGGCCGCTTACGAGCAGTACTTC.

V and J are TRBV19 and TRBJ2-5; 8 bases are shared with TRBD2. The CDR3 length is 13 residues. Germline V gives CDR1 LNHDA, CDR2 SQIVND (reference sequence). The J segment lost 1 base and the V segment lost 8 bases, leaving 3 bases of the junction unmatched. DNA for the CDR3: TGTGCCAGTGCCGGGACTAGCCAAGAGACCCAGTACTTC. It encodes CASAGTSQETQYF.

J is TRBJ1-1 and V is TRBV25-1, with TRBD1 matching over 8 bases. Germline V gene data show CDR1 as MGHDK and CDR2 as SYGVNS. The length of the CDR3 is 14 residues. Trimming cost V 4 bases and J 4 bases; bases outside gene matches: 5. CDR3 DNA: TGTGCCAGCAGTGGACAGGGGCCCGTCACTGAAGCTTTCTTT. Residues: CASSGQGPVTEAFF.